The rows below give T cell receptor beta chains drawn from one sample of a study of identical twins. Via MiXCR, TCRdb re-called the 5' RACE reads, giving one row per CDR3 protein. The data contain around 490,000 distinct CDR3 sequences, around 24% of them seen just once; the ten biggest clones take up more than 0.4%. This same sample was also part of a study on yellow fever vaccine responses in identical twins.

Sequencing input: CD4+ T cells sorted from blood. The source of these receptors is a woman between 18 and 29 years old in good health. CDR3s include the opening cysteine and the closing phenylalanine or tryptophan. D genes are given only for firm matches. Clone size is given for some rows only: seen once, a few or many times, or a class if the clone is expanded.

clone_size j_call v_call d_call cdr3_aa cdr3_nt
few TRBJ2-1 TRBV7-2 TRBD2 CASSPPAGGPNEQFF TGTGCCAGCAGCCCCCCAGCGGGAGGGCCGAATGAGCAGTTCTTC
- TRBJ2-1 TRBV7-7 - CASSQGGGFYNEQFF TGTGCCAGCAGCCAAGGGGGGGGGTTTTACAATGAGCAGTTCTTC
- TRBJ2-1 TRBV10-3 - CAIQGSSYNEQFF TGTGCCATCCAGGGGAGCTCCTACAATGAGCAGTTCTTC
few TRBJ1-1 TRBV12-3/TRBV12-4 - CASSLEREAFF TGTGCCAGCAGTTTAGAGCGGGAAGCTTTCTTT
few TRBJ2-2 TRBV12-3/TRBV12-4 - CASSSQNTGELFF TGTGCCAGCAGTTCCCAGAATACCGGGGAGCTGTTTTTT
few TRBJ2-7 TRBV24-1 TRBD1 CATSDYKGQGCYEQYF TGTGCCACCAGTGATTATAAGGGACAGGGTTGCTACGAGCAGTACTTC
few TRBJ2-1 TRBV7-6 - CASSRGVSSYNEQFF TGTGCCAGCTCCCGTGGCGTAAGCTCCTACAATGAGCAGTTCTTC
- TRBJ2-3 TRBV7-8 - CASREGALHTDTQYF TGTGCCAGCAGGGAGGGGGCCCTTCACACAGATACGCAGTATTTT
few TRBJ2-5 TRBV12-3/TRBV12-4 TRBD2 CASTSTSGRTSQETQYF TGTGCCAGCACCTCGACTAGCGGGAGGACCTCTCAAGAGACCCAGTACTTC
- TRBJ1-1 TRBV13 - CASSEQDNTEAFF TGTGCCAGCAGTGAACAGGATAACACTGAAGCTTTCTTT
few TRBJ2-3 TRBV5-1 TRBD2 CASGSGLAPKVSGTDTQYF TGCGCCAGCGGCTCGGGACTAGCGCCAAAGGTTTCGGGCACAGATACGCAGTATTTT
few TRBJ1-1 TRBV20-1 - CSASQRFMNTEAFF TGCAGTGCTTCCCAGCGGTTCATGAACACTGAAGCTTTCTTT
- TRBJ2-3 TRBV7-2 - CASSLYGPFTDTQYF TGTGCCAGCAGCTTATACGGCCCTTTCACAGATACGCAGTATTTT
- TRBJ2-3 TRBV6-5 - CASSYGRQTSTDTQYF TGTGCCAGCAGTTACGGAAGACAGACTAGCACAGATACGCAGTATTTT
many TRBJ2-1 TRBV24-1 - CATNFSASALNNEQFF TGTGCCACCAATTTTTCGGCTAGTGCGTTGAACAATGAGCAGTTCTTC
- TRBJ2-3 TRBV5-1 TRBD1 CASSFPDRGTDTQYF TGCGCCAGCAGCTTCCCCGACAGGGGCACAGATACGCAGTATTTT
few TRBJ2-1 TRBV10-3 - CAITRGSGSYNEQFF TGTGCCATCACCCGAGGCAGCGGAAGTTACAATGAGCAGTTCTTC
few TRBJ2-6 TRBV29-1 - CSSLGSGANVLTF TGCAGCTCCCTGGGATCTGGGGCCAACGTCCTGACTTTC
- TRBJ1-1 TRBV15 - CATSRVGTEAFF TGTGCCACCAGCAGAGTTGGCACTGAAGCTTTCTTT
- TRBJ2-1 TRBV27 - CASSKTGSSYNEQFF TGTGCCAGCAGTAAAACGGGGAGCTCCTACAATGAGCAGTTCTTC
few TRBJ2-3 TRBV5-1 TRBD2 CASSLVREGDTQYF TGCGCCAGCAGCTTGGTTCGGGAGGGAGATACGCAGTATTTT
- TRBJ1-2 TRBV7-8 TRBD1 CASSLPQGVGYTF TGTGCCAGCAGCTTACCACAGGGGGTCGGCTACACCTTC
- TRBJ2-2 TRBV12-3/TRBV12-4 TRBD1 CASRRQGESGELFF TGTGCCAGCAGGCGACAGGGGGAGTCCGGGGAGCTGTTTTTT
few TRBJ2-7 TRBV29-1 TRBD2 CSVSAGGRPEQYF TGCAGCGTTTCGGCGGGAGGGCGTCCCGAGCAGTACTTC
- TRBJ2-5 TRBV7-9 - CASSLVGSLGVDQYF TGTGCCAGCAGCTTAGTGGGCAGTCTTGGAGTGGACCAGTACTTC
few TRBJ2-1 TRBV7-8 TRBD1 CASSLSGTVYNEQFF TGTGCCAGCAGCTTATCCGGGACAGTCTACAATGAGCAGTTCTTC
- TRBJ2-1 TRBV5-1 TRBD2 CASLRAGGAYNEQFF TGCGCCAGCCTTAGGGCGGGAGGGGCTTACAATGAGCAGTTCTTC
- TRBJ2-2 TRBV2 - CTSSPNPGDSNTGELFF TGTACCAGCAGTCCGAATCCAGGGGATTCGAACACCGGGGAGCTGTTTTTT
few TRBJ2-5 TRBV7-9 - CASSLNRVQETQYF TGTGCCAGCAGCTTGAACAGGGTCCAAGAGACCCAGTACTTC
- TRBJ2-1 TRBV12-3/TRBV12-4 - CASSRDRKGYRF TGTGCCAGCAGCAGGGACCGGAAGGGTTATCGATTC
few TRBJ1-1 TRBV7-9 - CASTSSRVMNTEAFF TGTGCCAGCACCTCTAGTCGGGTCATGAACACTGAAGCTTTCTTT
- TRBJ2-3 TRBV20-1 - CSVRRGRGARPGDTQYF TGCAGTGTGAGGAGGGGGAGGGGGGCCCGCCCCGGAGATACGCAGTATTTT
- TRBJ2-3 TRBV5-6 - CASSLGRADTQYF TGTGCCAGCAGCTTGGGCAGAGCAGATACGCAGTATTTT
few TRBJ1-3 TRBV5-1 - CASSLGSAAGNTIYF TGCGCCAGCAGCTTGGGGTCGGCCGCTGGAAACACCATATATTTT
- TRBJ1-2 TRBV19 - CASSILDKGHYGYTF TGTGCCAGTAGTATCTTGGACAAGGGACACTATGGCTACACCTTC
- TRBJ2-3 TRBV12-3/TRBV12-4 - CASSIHGRAQYF TGTGCCAGCAGTATACACGGCCGTGCGCAGTATTTT
- TRBJ2-7 TRBV28 TRBD1 CASTPPGGQPGSYEQYF TGTGCCAGCACCCCGCCAGGGGGCCAACCTGGGAGCTACGAGCAGTACTTC